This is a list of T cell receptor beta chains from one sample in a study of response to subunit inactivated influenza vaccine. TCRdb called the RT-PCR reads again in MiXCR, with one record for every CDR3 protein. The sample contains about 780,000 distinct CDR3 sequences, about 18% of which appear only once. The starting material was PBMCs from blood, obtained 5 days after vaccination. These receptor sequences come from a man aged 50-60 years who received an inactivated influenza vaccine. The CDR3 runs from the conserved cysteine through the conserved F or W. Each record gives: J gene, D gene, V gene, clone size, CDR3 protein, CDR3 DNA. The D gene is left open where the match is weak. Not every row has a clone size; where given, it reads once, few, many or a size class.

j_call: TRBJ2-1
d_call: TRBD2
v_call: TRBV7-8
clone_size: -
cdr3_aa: CASSPKRGPYNEQFF
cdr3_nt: TGTGCCAGCAGCCCAAAGCGGGGTCCCTACAATGAGCAGTTCTTC

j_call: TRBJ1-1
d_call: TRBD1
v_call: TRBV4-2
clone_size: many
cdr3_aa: CASSQGPGQGIQNTEAFF
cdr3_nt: TGTGCCAGCAGCCAAGGCCCGGGACAGGGGATCCAGAACACTGAAGCTTTCTTT

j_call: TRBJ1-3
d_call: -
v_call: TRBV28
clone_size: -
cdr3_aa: CASSLFGGSGNTIYF
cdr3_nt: TGTGCCAGCAGTTTATTTGGGGGCTCTGGAAACACCATATATTTT

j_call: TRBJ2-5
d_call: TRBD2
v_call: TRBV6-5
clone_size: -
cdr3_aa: CASSYGSGRVQETQYF
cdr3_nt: TGTGCCAGCAGTTACGGTAGCGGGAGAGTCCAAGAGACCCAGTACTTC

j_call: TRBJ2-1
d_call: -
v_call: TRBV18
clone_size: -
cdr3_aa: CASPPAEGFVNEQFF
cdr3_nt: TGTGCCAGCCCACCCGCCGAAGGGTTTGTAAATGAGCAGTTCTTC

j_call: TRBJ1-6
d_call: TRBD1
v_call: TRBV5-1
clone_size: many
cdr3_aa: CASSLQGHNSPLHF
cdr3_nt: TGCGCCAGCAGCCTACAGGGGCATAATTCACCCCTCCACTTT

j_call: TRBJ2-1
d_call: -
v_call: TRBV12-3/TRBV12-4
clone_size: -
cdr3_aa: CASSLYRSSYNEQFF
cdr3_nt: TGTGCCAGCAGTTTGTACAGGAGCTCCTACAATGAGCAGTTCTTC

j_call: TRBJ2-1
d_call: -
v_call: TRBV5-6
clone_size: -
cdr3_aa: CASSSLGARNEQFF
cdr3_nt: TGTGCCAGCAGCTCCCTGGGAGCTCGGAATGAGCAGTTCTTC

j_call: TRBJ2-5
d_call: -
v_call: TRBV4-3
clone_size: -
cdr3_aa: CASSQDTGVETQYF
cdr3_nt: TGCGCCAGCAGCCAAGATACGGGGGTTGAGACCCAGTACTTC

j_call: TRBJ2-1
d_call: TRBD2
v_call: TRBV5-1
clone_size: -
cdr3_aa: CASSLVLAGTYNEQFF
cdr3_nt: TGCGCCAGCAGCTTGGTATTAGCGGGTACCTACAATGAGCAGTTCTTC

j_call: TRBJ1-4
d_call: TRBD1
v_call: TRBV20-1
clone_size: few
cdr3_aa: CSAVQGNNEKLFF
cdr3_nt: TGCAGTGCCGTACAGGGGAATAATGAAAAACTGTTTTTT

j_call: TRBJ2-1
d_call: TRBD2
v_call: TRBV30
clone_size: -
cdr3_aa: CAWSSRRLAGPLRSYNEQFF
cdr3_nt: TGTGCCTGGAGTTCCCGGCGACTAGCGGGACCCCTCCGCTCCTACAATGAGCAGTTCTTC

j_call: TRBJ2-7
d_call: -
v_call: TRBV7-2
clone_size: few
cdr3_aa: CASSLRAGQGIPYEQYF
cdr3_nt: TGTGCCAGCAGTCTTAGGGCAGGGCAGGGGATCCCCTACGAGCAGTACTTC

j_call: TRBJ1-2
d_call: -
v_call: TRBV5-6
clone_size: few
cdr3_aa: CASSFYITNYGYTF
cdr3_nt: TGTGCCAGCAGCTTCTACATTACTAACTATGGCTACACCTTC

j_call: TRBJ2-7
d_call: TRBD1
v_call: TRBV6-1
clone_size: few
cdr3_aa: CASHAGGPSYEQYF
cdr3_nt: TGTGCCAGCCACGCAGGGGGCCCTTCCTACGAGCAGTACTTC

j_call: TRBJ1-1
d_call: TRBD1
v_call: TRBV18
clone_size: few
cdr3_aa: CASSPPGAGGTEAFF
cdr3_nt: TGTGCCAGCTCACCACCGGGGGCAGGGGGCACTGAAGCTTTCTTT

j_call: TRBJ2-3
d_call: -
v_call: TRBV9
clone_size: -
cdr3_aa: CASSVARPRGTTDTQYF
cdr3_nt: TGTGCCAGCAGCGTAGCTCGACCCCGTGGGACCACAGATACGCAGTATTTT

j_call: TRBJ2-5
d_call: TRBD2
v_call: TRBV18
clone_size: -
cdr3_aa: CASSPNAGLAGWETQYF
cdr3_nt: TGTGCCAGCTCACCGAATGCGGGACTAGCGGGATGGGAGACCCAGTACTTC

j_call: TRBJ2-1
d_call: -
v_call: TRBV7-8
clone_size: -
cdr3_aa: CASSHSKGEGEQFF
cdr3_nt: TGTGCCAGCAGCCACTCCAAGGGGGAAGGTGAGCAGTTCTTC

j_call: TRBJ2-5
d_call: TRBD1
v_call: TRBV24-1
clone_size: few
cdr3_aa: CATSEPQGSQETQYF
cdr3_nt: TGTGCCACCAGTGAACCACAGGGGTCTCAAGAGACCCAGTACTTC